A single sample is the source of the 31 T cell receptor beta chains below, sequenced in a study of response to subunit inactivated influenza vaccine (dated by TCRdb to 2017 to 2018). According to the study, the label for this sample's time point signals: around 47 days after influenza vaccine administration. Library preparation employed RT-PCR. TCRdb names Illumina HiSeq 2500 as the instrument used. TCRdb reprocessed the public reads (quality trimming at Q25 with fastp, clone calling with MiXCR) and kept in-frame beta chains. Here each entry gathers all rows of one CDR3 protein and keeps the most common genes and DNA. The sample contains about 500,000 distinct CDR3 sequences, approximately 12% of them found a single time. The ten biggest clones cover approximately 14% of the sample. Sequencing used PBMCs from blood, obtained 35 to 45 days after vaccination. The receptors stem from a man in his fifties or sixties who received an inactivated influenza vaccine. Donor details come from another sample of the same person, matched by shared clones.

This clonotype was observed a handful of times. The chain couples TRBV6-4 to TRBJ1-1, with 11 bases that match TRBD1. This CDR3 has 15 amino acids. The germline gives CDR1 MRHNA, CDR2 SNTAGT. Trimming cost V 6 bases and J 4 bases; bases outside gene matches: 7. This CDR3 reads CASRGDRGFGTEAFF. The CDR3 nucleotides are TGTGCCAGCAGGGGGGACAGGGGGTTCGGCACTGAAGCTTTCTTT.

This clonotype was found a few times. This chain connects TRBV12-3 or TRBV12-4 to TRBJ1-2, with unresolved D. This CDR3 is 14 amino acids long. Trimming cost V 3 bases and J 4 bases, with 12 bases left between them. This chain's CDR3 is CASSLSGSPYGYTF. The CDR3 DNA reads as TGTGCCAGCAGTTTGTCGGGGAGCCCCTATGGCTACACCTTC.

This clonotype was seen more than once but under ten times. This chain links TRBV4-3 with TRBJ2-2; TRBD1 is a possible D gene (6 bases). V lost 1 base to trimming and J lost 7 bases, with 13 bases between them. This CDR3 has 15 residues. Germline lookup yields CDR1 LGHNA and CDR2 YSLEER. CDR3 in amino acids: CASSQAPSQGGELFF. CDR3 coding DNA: TGCGCCAGCAGCCAAGCGCCGTCACAGGGCGGGGAGCTGTTTTTT.

The chain recombines TRBV7-6 with TRBJ2-7, with 7 bases that match TRBD1. Germline CDR1 reads SGHVS; CDR2 reads FNYEAQ. This CDR3 spans 14 amino acids. V lost 5 bases and J lost 5; bases outside the gene matches: 9. CDR3 region: CASSQDRESHEQYF. The CDR3 DNA follows: TGTGCCAGCAGCCAAGACAGGGAGTCCCACGAGCAGTACTTC. Full variable domain (rest looked up from reference TRBV7-6 and TRBJ2-7): GAGVSQSPRYKVTKRGQDVALRCDPISGHVSLYWYRQALGQGPEFLTYFNYEAQQDKSGLPNDRFSAERPEGSISTLTIQRTEQRDSAMYRCASSQDRESHEQYFGPGTRLTVT.

This chain joins TRBV4-1 and TRBJ2-2; 9 bases match TRBD2. This CDR3 region has 16 residues. Germline trimming cut 3 bases from V and 6 bases from J; bases unmatched to any gene: 8. The germline CDR1 and CDR2 sequences are MGHRA and YSYEKL. CDR3 in DNA: TGCGCCAGCAGCCAGGTAGCGGGGGCTAGCCCCGGGGAGCTGTTTTTT. It specifies CASSQVAGASPGELFF.

This clonotype was seen a handful of times. The chain carries TRBV29-1 and TRBJ2-3; TRBD1 matches 8 bases. V trimming: 4 bases; J trimming: 3 bases; junction bases outside the gene matches: 3. Germline V CDR1 and CDR2: SQVTM, ANQGSEA. The CDR3 sequence is 13 residues long. CDR3: CSVAGQETDTQYF. Written as DNA, the CDR3 is TGCAGCGTTGCGGGACAGGAGACAGATACGCAGTATTTT.

This clonotype was recorded many times. V gene TRBV10-3 combines with J gene TRBJ1-2; weak D call: TRBD1 (5 bases). V gave up 10 bases and J gave up 3 bases, with 18 bases separating them. This CDR3 contains 14 residues. CDR1 and CDR2 (germline): ENHRY, SYGVKD. CDR3: CATQYGGSDYGYTF. DNA of the CDR3: TGTGCCACTCAGTATGGGGGGAGCGACTATGGCTACACCTTC.

This clonotype has at least ten counts. The V gene is TRBV29-1, the J gene TRBJ1-5, with 7 bases identical to TRBD1. The CDR3 is made up of 14 amino acids. The V gene's germline CDR1 is SQVTM and CDR2 ANQGSEA. V lost 4 bases and J lost 2; bases outside the gene matches: 5. The CDR3 spells CSVAGDSGNQPQHF. CDR3 in DNA: TGCAGCGTTGCAGGGGACAGTGGCAATCAGCCCCAGCATTTT. Supplemented by reference TRBV29-1 and TRBJ1-5, the full variable domain reads SAVISQKPSRDICQRGTSLTIQCQVDSQVTMMFWYRQQPGQSLTLIATANQGSEATYESGFVIDKFPISRPNLTFSTLTVSNMSPEDSSIYLCSVAGDSGNQPQHFGDGTRLSIL.

This rearrangement joins TRBV27 to TRBJ2-5; D possibly corresponds to TRBD1 (6 bases). Trimming left V 4 bases short and J 5 bases short, with 14 bases between. Germline loops: CDR1 MNHEY, CDR2 SMNVEV (reference sequence). The CDR3 extends over 14 amino acids. As DNA, the CDR3 is TGTGCCAGCAGTTGGGCAGGGGCCGGGGAGACCCAGTACTTC. It is translated as CASSWAGAGETQYF.

This clonotype was counted between two and nine times. The chain uses TRBV4-3 and TRBJ2-5; D could derive from TRBD1 or TRBD2 (6 bases each). V was cut by 0 bases and J by 1 base, with 9 bases left in between. Germline loops: CDR1 LGHNA, CDR2 YSLEER. The CDR3 extends over 15 amino acids. The CDR3 sequence is CASSQDWGAQETQYF. CDR3 DNA: TGCGCCAGCAGCCAAGATTGGGGGGCCCAAGAGACCCAGTACTTC.

V usage is TRBV5-1 and J usage is TRBJ2-6; unclear D gene. Trimming cost V 7 bases and J 4 bases, with 9 bases left between them. CDR3 length: 13 residues. In germline, CDR1 is SGHRS, CDR2 YFSETQ. CDR3: CASLNEGANVLTF. Written as DNA, the CDR3 is TGCGCCAGCCTTAACGAGGGGGCCAACGTCCTGACTTTC.

The chain carries TRBV2 and TRBJ2-7, with unresolved D. The CDR3 covers 15 residues. Germline lookup yields CDR1 SNHLY and CDR2 FYNNEI. With 3 bases removed from V and 0 bases from J, the gap between germline ends came to 12 bases. CDR3 in amino acids: CASSERFGSSYEQYF. CDR3 DNA: TGTGCCAGCAGTGAGCGGTTCGGAAGCTCCTACGAGCAGTACTTC.

This clonotype was seen more than once but under ten times. In DNA form, the CDR3 reads TGCAGTGCCCCCCCGACAGGTGAAGAGACCCAGTACTTC. It specifies CSAPPTGEETQYF. This rearrangement joins TRBV20-1 to TRBJ2-5; D may be TRBD1 (6 bases). Germline CDR1 is DFQATT and CDR2 is SNEGSKA (reference sequence). The V and J ends lost 6 bases and 3 bases respectively, with 14 bases between them. The CDR3 spans 13 residues.

This clonotype turned up a few times. V is TRBV11-2 and J is TRBJ1-5; the D is unclear. V was clipped by 0 bases and J by 4 bases, with 13 bases between them. The CDR3 totals 16 residues. Germline V gene lookup returns CDR1 SGHAT and CDR2 FQNNGV. The CDR3 loop reads CASSLDGWATNQPQHF. The CDR3 DNA reads TGTGCCAGCAGCTTAGATGGCTGGGCTACTAATCAGCCCCAGCATTTT.

This clonotype was observed a handful of times. The chain carries TRBV20-1 and TRBJ2-3; D is perhaps TRBD2 (6 bases). The germline V and J ends were trimmed by 1 base and 0 bases, with 11 bases remaining between them. The CDR3 length is 15 residues. Germline values: CDR1 DFQATT, CDR2 SNEGSKA (reference sequence). The chain's CDR3 is CSARAGVGSTDTQYF. DNA for the CDR3: TGCAGTGCTAGAGCGGGGGTTGGTAGCACAGATACGCAGTATTTT.

This clonotype was found a few times. V and J are TRBV29-1 and TRBJ2-1; 7 positions agree with TRBD1. This CDR3 is built from 12 residues. The germline gives CDR1 SQVTM, CDR2 ANQGSEA. J gave up 6 bases and V 8 bases, and 7 bases lay outside the gene matches. CDR3: CSTNRGPNEQFF. The CDR3 DNA follows: TGCAGCACAAACAGGGGCCCCAATGAGCAGTTCTTC.

The CDR3 DNA reads TGCGCCAGCAATGGAGGGGGTCGGGACACTTTCACCGGGGAGCTGTTTTTT. Translating gives CASNGGGRDTFTGELFF. The chain uses TRBV5-1 and TRBJ2-2; the D gene could be TRBD1 or TRBD2 (6 bases each). V lost 6 bases and J lost 4, with 22 bases in between. This CDR3 has 17 residues. Germline loops: CDR1 SGHRS, CDR2 YFSETQ.

The DNA for the CDR3 is TGTGCCAGCAGCCAAAGTCGGCTAGCCCAAGAGACCCAGTACTTC. Its translation: CASSQSRLAQETQYF. The chain recombines TRBV14 with TRBJ2-5, with a possible D match to TRBD2 (5 bases). The CDR3 has 15 amino acids. Germline CDR1 is SGHDN and CDR2 is FVKESK. V lost 2 bases and J 1 base, leaving 11 bases between the germline ends.

This clonotype appeared a few times. Since a much larger clone is just one base distant, this may be a read error. The chain carries TRBV24-1 and TRBJ2-5; D is uncertain. The germline V gene has CDR1 KGHDR and CDR2 SFDVKD. V lost 2 bases and J lost 5, with 2 bases in between. The CDR3 contains 11 residues. CDR3 nucleotides: TGTGCCACCAGTGATTGGGAGACCCAGTACTTC. Translating it yields CATSDWETQYF.

The chain links TRBV9 to TRBJ2-1; D might be TRBD2 (6 bases). Germline V CDR1 and CDR2: SGDLS, YYNGEE. The CDR3 extends over 13 amino acids. V was shortened by 4 bases and J by 6 bases, with 11 bases between the two germline ends. The CDR3 here is CASSPRDSNEQFF. CDR3 nucleotide sequence: TGTGCCAGCAGCCCCCGGGACTCCAATGAGCAGTTCTTC.

V gene TRBV11-3 combines with J gene TRBJ2-1; perhaps TRBD1 as D (6 bases). The V end was cut by 5 bases, the J end by 3 bases, with 14 bases between. Looked up from germline, CDR1 is SGHNT and CDR2 is YENEEA. CDR3 length equals 15 residues. CDR3 sequence: CASSPSRGGYNEQFF. The CDR3 coding sequence is TGTGCCAGCAGCCCAAGCCGAGGGGGCTACAATGAGCAGTTCTTC.

This clonotype was recorded at least ten times. V is TRBV15 and J is TRBJ2-7; TRBD1 aligns across 8 bases. CDR3 length: 15 residues. After removal of 4 bases from V and 0 bases from J, the junction contained 5 bases not matched to a gene. CDR1 and CDR2 (germline): LNHNV, YYDKDF (reference sequence). DNA of the CDR3: TGTGCCACCAGCACAGGGGGCGATAGCTCCTACGAGCAGTACTTC. Its translation is CATSTGGDSSYEQYF.

This clonotype was detected ten times or more. V is TRBV7-2 and J is TRBJ2-7; no clear D gene. The CDR3 runs 14 residues. Germline CDR1 SGHTA, CDR2 FQGNSA. Trimming shortened V by 1 base and J by 5 bases, and 12 bases separated the two germline ends. This CDR3 reads CASSLVGSFHEQYF. The CDR3 coding sequence is TGTGCCAGCAGCTTAGTCGGCTCCTTCCACGAGCAGTACTTC.

The J gene is TRBJ2-7, the V gene TRBV2; 7 bases are a match to TRBD1. The CDR3 covers 13 residues. Trimming removed 8 bases from V and 0 bases from J; junction bases left unmatched: 4. The germline gives CDR1 SNHLY, CDR2 FYNNEI. CDR3 protein: CASEDRSSYEQYF. The CDR3 DNA reads as TGTGCCAGCGAGGACAGGAGCTCCTACGAGCAGTACTTC.

This clonotype was observed a handful of times. CDR3 nucleotide sequence: TGTGCCAGCAGTGAGGTTCTAGCGGGAGTCGTGGGCCAAGAGACCCAGTACTTC. Translating gives CASSEVLAGVVGQETQYF. The rearrangement links TRBV6-1 to TRBJ2-5, with 10 bases identical to TRBD2. The germline V gene encodes CDR1 MNHNS and CDR2 SASEGT. The CDR3 consists of 18 residues. V gave up 3 bases and J gave up 1 base; unmatched junction bases: 11.

V is TRBV15 and J is TRBJ2-1; D not resolved. The CDR3 consists of 13 residues. Trimming pared 0 bases from V and 5 bases from J, leaving 5 bases between. Germline lookup yields CDR1 LNHNV and CDR2 YYDKDF (reference sequence). CDR3: CATSREGNNEQFF. The CDR3 bases are TGTGCCACCAGCAGAGAGGGGAACAATGAGCAGTTCTTC.

The J gene is TRBJ2-2, the V gene TRBV12-3 or TRBV12-4, with D possibly being TRBD1 or TRBD2 (6 bases each). The CDR3 has 15 amino acids. The V end lost 1 base, the J end lost 3 bases, and 9 bases lay between the germline ends. This CDR3 reads CASSLGGGHTGELFF. In DNA, the CDR3 is TGTGCCAGCAGTTTAGGTGGGGGGCACACCGGGGAGCTGTTTTTT.

V usage is TRBV4-3 and J usage is TRBJ1-1; D is possibly TRBD1 (5 bases). Trimming shortened V by 4 bases and J by 3 bases, and 12 bases separated the two germline ends. Germline V gene data show CDR1 as LGHNA and CDR2 as YSLEER. This CDR3 is 14 amino acids long. The CDR3 spells CASSPSGLYTEAFF. The DNA for the CDR3 is TGCGCCAGCAGCCCATCAGGGTTGTACACTGAAGCTTTCTTT.

The CDR3 here is CASSSVPRGLSNQPQHF. In DNA, the CDR3 is TGTGCCAGCAGCTCGGTCCCGAGGGGGCTAAGCAATCAGCCCCAGCATTTT. V gene TRBV5-5 combines with J gene TRBJ1-5, with TRBD1 identical over 7 bases. CDR1 and CDR2 from the germline V gene are SGHKS and YYEKEE (reference sequence). The ends lost 3 bases at V and 1 base at J; junction bases unmatched: 10. The CDR3 is 17 residues long. Supplemented by reference TRBV5-5 and TRBJ1-5, the full variable domain reads DAGVTQSPTHLIKTRGQQVTLRCSPISGHKSVSWYQQVLGQGPQFIFQYYEKEERGRGNFPDRFSARQFPNYSSELNVNALLLGDSALYLCASSSVPRGLSNQPQHFGDGTRLSIL.

This clonotype was found a few times. The V gene is TRBV7-2, the J gene TRBJ2-3, with unresolved D. This CDR3 spans 14 amino acids. CDR1 and CDR2 (germline): SGHTA, FQGNSA. Trimming stripped 5 bases from V and 1 base from J, with 10 bases between. DNA of the CDR3: TGTGCCAGCAGCATCCTTCCCCGCACAGATACGCAGTATTTT. This encodes CASSILPRTDTQYF.

J is TRBJ2-2 and V is TRBV12-3 or TRBV12-4; 7 bases are a match to TRBD1. The CDR3 has 14 amino acids. V trimming: 9 bases; J trimming: 4 bases; junction bases outside the gene matches: 8. The CDR3 sequence is CASTGVSGTGELFF. The CDR3 DNA is TGTGCCAGTACAGGGGTTTCGGGCACCGGGGAGCTGTTTTTT.